This T cell receptor (beta chain) was found in a study of blood T cell repertoires in COVID-19. Study summary: The United States, Italy and Spain supplied acute and convalescent COVID-19 samples.

Per the study methods: Reference gene primer amplification gave nucleated cell count estimates. Repertoires were generated with immunoSEQ multiplex PCR, while TCRdb's copy carries only in-frame clones and drops some. V and J calls and clone size are as listed in that table; D and trimming were resolved from the DNA. The table shows some 42,000 clones, with around 90% occurring only once. The germline V gene has CDR1 SGHRS and CDR2 YFSETQ. This CDR3 has 15 residues. The V and J ends lost 0 bases and 3 bases respectively, with 13 bases between them. The rearrangement uses TRBV5-1 and TRBJ2-7, with unresolved D. The sequencing input was peripheral blood. This TCR was recovered from a man in his forties or fifties with active COVID-19. CDR3 sequence reads: CASSLGRGNLYEQYF. In DNA form, the CDR3 reads TGCGCCAGCAGCTTGGGTCGCGGTAATCTCTACGAGCAGTACTTC. Complete variable domain (other parts from reference TRBV5-1 and TRBJ2-7): KAGVTQTPRYLIKTRGQQVTLSCSPISGHRSVSWYQQTPGQGLQFLFEYFSETQRNKGNFPGRFSGRQFSNSRSEMNVSTLELGDSALYLCASSLGRGNLYEQYFGPGTRLTVT.